This T cell receptor (beta chain) is drawn from a study of cytotoxic CD8 clonotypes in ibrutinib-treated CLL. Looking at the study overall: Mean per-sample yields comprised about 280,000 productive templates and 85,000 to 100,000 productive rearrangements.

The CDR3 runs to 13 residues. In germline, CDR1 is LNHDA, CDR2 SQIVND (reference sequence). On this clone: Its specificity is not known. An end of the junction differs from the germline gene, which may be a read error.

Study findings and constraints: Before falling back toward baseline at progression, clonality had risen at the time of ibrutinib response.

The table came from immunoSEQ multiplex PCR; TCRdb's copy has only in-frame clones and leaves some out. The data show 250,000 to 350,000 clones, around 76% seen once. This TCR came from a human donor with chronic lymphocytic leukemia. The source material was PBMCs, sampled at disease progression, from a patient treated with ibrutinib. This chain joins TRBV19 and TRBJ2-3; possible D gene TRBD2, 6 bases. CDR3 coding DNA: TGTGCCAGTAGCCCTGGAGGGGATACGGTGCAAGATTTT. Residues: CASSPGGDTVQDF.